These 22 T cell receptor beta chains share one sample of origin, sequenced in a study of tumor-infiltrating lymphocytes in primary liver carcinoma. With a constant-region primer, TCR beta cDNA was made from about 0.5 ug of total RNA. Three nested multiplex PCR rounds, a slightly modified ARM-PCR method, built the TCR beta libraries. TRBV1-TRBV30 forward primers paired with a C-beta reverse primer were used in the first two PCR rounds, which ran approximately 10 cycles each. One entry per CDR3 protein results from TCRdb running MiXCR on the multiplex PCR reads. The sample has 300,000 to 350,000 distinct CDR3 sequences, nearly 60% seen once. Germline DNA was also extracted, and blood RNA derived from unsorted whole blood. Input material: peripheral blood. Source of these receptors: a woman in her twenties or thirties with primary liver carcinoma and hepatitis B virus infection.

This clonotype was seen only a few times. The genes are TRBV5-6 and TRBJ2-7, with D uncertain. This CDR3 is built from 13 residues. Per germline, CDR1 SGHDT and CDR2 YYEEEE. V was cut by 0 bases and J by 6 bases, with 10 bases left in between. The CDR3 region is CASSLGASVEQYF. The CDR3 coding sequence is TGTGCCAGCAGCTTGGGAGCCTCTGTCGAGCAGTACTTC.

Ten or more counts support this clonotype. Written as DNA, the CDR3 is TGTGCCAGCAGTTACTCCGGGACAGTGAGCTACGAGCAGTACTTC. Protein sequence: CASSYSGTVSYEQYF. The chain couples TRBV6-5 to TRBJ2-7; TRBD1 aligns across 7 bases. The CDR3 runs 15 residues. The V and J ends lost 0 bases and 3 bases, in that order; junction bases with no gene match: 5. Per the germline V gene, CDR1 is MNHEY and CDR2 is SVGAGI.

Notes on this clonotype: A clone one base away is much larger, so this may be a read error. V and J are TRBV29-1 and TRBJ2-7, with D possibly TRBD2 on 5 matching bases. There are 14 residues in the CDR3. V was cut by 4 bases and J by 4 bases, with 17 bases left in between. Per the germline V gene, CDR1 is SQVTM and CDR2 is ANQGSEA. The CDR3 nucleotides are TGCAGCGTTGGGGAGTCTCTAGTGGGGTACGAGCAGTACTTC. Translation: CSVGESLVGYEQYF.

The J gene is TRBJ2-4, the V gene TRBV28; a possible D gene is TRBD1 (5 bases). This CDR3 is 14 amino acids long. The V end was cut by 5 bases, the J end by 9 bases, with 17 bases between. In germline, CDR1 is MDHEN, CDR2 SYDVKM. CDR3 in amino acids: CASSTSPGLAIQYF. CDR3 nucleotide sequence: TGTGCCAGCAGTACCTCTCCAGGGTTGGCCATTCAGTACTTC.

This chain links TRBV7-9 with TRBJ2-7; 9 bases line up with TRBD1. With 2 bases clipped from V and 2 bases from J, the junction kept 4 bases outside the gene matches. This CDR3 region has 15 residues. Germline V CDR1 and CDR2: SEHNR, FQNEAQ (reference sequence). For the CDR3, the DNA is TGTGCCAGCAGCTTACCGGGACAGGGAGCCTACGAGCAGTACTTC. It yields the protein CASSLPGQGAYEQYF.

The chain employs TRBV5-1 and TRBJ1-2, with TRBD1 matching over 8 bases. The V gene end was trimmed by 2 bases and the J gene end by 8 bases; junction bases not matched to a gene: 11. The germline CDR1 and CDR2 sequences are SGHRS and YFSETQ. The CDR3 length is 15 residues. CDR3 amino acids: CASSFGTGENGGYTF. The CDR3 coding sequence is TGCGCCAGCAGCTTCGGGACAGGCGAGAATGGGGGCTACACCTTC.

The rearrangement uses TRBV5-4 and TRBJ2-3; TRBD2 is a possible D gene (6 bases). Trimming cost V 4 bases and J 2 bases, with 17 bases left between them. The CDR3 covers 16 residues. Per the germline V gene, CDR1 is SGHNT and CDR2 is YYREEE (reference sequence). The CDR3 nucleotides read TGTGCCAGCAGCCCAACCGGGACTGGGACCACAGATACGCAGTATTTT. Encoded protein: CASSPTGTGTTDTQYF.

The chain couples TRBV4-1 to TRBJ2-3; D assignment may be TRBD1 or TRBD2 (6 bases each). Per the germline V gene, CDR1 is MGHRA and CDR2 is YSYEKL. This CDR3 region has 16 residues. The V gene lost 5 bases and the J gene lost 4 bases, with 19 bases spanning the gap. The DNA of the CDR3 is TGCGCCAGCAGCTTACCAACTAGGGGGGAAGCAGATACGCAGTATTTT. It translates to CASSLPTRGEADTQYF.

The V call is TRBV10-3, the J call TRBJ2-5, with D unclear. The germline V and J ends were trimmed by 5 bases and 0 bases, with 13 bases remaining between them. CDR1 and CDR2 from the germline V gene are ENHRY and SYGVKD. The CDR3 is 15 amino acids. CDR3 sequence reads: CAISKDGSYQETQYF. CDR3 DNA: TGTGCCATCAGTAAGGACGGATCATACCAAGAGACCCAGTACTTC.

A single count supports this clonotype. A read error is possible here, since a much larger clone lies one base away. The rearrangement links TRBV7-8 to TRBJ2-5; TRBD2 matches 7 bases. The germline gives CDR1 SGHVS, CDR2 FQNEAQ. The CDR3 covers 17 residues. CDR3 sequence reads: CAISGVGLGVPGETQYF. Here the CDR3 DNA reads TGTGCCATCAGCGGGGTTGGATTGGGAGTACCCGGGGAGACCCAGTACTTC.

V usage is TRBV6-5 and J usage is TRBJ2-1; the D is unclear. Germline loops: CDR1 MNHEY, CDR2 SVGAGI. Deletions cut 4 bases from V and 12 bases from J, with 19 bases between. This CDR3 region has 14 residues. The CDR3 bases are TGTGCCAGCAGTTTATTTTGGAGTACCGGTGGGCAGTTCTTC. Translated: CASSLFWSTGGQFF.

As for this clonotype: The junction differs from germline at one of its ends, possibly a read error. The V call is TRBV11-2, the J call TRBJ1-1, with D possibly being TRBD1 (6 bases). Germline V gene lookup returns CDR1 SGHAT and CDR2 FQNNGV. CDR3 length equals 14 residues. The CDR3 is CASSIRAGVSEAVF. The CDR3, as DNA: TGTGCCAGCAGTATTAGGGCAGGGGTGAGTGAAGCTGTCTTT.

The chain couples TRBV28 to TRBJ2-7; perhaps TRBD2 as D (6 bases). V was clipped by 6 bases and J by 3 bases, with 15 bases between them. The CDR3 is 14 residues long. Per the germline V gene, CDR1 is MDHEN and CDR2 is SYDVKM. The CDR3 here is CASSPGLEYYEQYF. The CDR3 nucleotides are TGTGCCAGCAGCCCGGGACTGGAGTACTACGAGCAGTACTTC.

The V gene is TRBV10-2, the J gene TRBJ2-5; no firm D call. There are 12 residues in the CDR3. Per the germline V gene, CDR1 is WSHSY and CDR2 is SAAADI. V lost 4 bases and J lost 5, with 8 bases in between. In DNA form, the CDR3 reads TGCGCCAGCAGTGTAGTTGGGGAGACCCAGTACTTC. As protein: CASSVVGETQYF.

CDR3 residues: CSATLWGRTEAFF. The CDR3 nucleotides are TGCAGTGCTACTTTGTGGGGGCGGACTGAAGCTTTCTTT. The J gene is TRBJ1-1, the V gene TRBV20-1; a weak D match, TRBD1 (6 bases). The CDR3 runs to 13 residues. The germline V and J ends were trimmed by 4 bases and 5 bases, with 14 bases remaining between them. The germline V gene has CDR1 DFQATT and CDR2 SNEGSKA (reference sequence).

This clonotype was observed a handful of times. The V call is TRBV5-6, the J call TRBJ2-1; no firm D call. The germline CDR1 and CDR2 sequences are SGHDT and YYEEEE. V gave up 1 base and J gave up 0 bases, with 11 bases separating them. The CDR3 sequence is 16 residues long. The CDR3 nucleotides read TGTGCCAGCAGCTTGCTGGACGGTAGCTCCTACAATGAGCAGTTCTTC. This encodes CASSLLDGSSYNEQFF.

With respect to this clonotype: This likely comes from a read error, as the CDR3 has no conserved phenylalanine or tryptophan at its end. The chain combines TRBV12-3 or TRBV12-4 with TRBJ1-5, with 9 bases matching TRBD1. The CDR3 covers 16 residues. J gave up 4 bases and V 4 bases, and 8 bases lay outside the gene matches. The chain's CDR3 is CASSSLGQGGNQPQHY. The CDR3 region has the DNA TGTGCCAGCAGTTCCCTGGGACAGGGAGGGAATCAGCCCCAGCATTAT.

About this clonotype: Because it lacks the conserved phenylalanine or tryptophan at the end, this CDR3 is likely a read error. For the CDR3, the DNA is TGTGCCAGCAGCTTAGAGGAAACCTACAATGAACAGTTCTCC. This codes for CASSLEETYNEQFS. The chain recombines TRBV11-2 with TRBJ2-1, with D unresolved. Per germline, CDR1 SGHAT and CDR2 FQNNGV. This CDR3 region has 14 residues.

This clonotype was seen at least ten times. The CDR3 here is CASSYSTGRETQYF. DNA of the CDR3: TGTGCCAGCAGTTACTCGACCGGCCGAGAGACCCAGTACTTC. V gene TRBV6-5 combines with J gene TRBJ2-5; D call uncertain. The CDR3 spans 14 residues. Germline values: CDR1 MNHEY, CDR2 SVGAGI. Trimming took off 0 bases at V and 4 bases at J, with 9 bases between the two ends.

The CDR3 DNA sequence: TGTGCCAGCAGCATCTCCTCCGGGCAACCCCAGCATTTT. Translated, it gives CASSISSGQPQHF. V is TRBV11-2 and J is TRBJ1-5; D ambiguous. Germline loops: CDR1 SGHAT, CDR2 FQNNGV. V lost 5 bases to trimming and J lost 10 bases, with 15 bases between them. This CDR3 comprises 13 residues.

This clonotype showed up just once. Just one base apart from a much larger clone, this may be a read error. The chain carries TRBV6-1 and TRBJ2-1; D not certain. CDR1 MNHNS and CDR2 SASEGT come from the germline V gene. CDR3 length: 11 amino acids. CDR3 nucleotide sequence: TGTCCCAGCAGTTTAAACCGCGAGCAGTTCTTC. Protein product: CPSSLNREQFF.

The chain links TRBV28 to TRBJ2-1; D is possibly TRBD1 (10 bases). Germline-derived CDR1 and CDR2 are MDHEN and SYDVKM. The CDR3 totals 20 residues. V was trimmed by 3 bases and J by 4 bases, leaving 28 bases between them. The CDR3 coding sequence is TGTGCCAGCAGTTTGGGACAGGGGCTATTAGCGGGAGTTTGGTACAATGAGCAGTTCTTC. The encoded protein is CASSLGQGLLAGVWYNEQFF. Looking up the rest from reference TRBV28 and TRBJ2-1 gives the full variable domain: DVKVTQSSRYLVKRTGEKVFLECVQDMDHENMFWYRQDPGLGLRLIYFSYDVKMKEKGDIPEGYSVSREKKERFSLILESASTNQTSMYLCASSLGQGLLAGVWYNEQFFGPGTRLTVL.